This T cell receptor (beta chain) was obtained from a study of shared clonotypes between healthy human individuals (dated by TCRdb to the early 2020s). Regarding the complete study: A few men and a couple of women, aged 18 to 49 years, made up the cohort. Different laboratories and diverse techniques were used to prepare libraries and sequence TCR repertoires, to increase sequencing depth and limit assay-specific biases. To estimate repertoire size and how much clonotype sharing occurs between individuals, the study deeply sequenced the blood TCR repertoires of five healthy adults. For each donor, CD4 naive and CD4 memory were each given three plates, CD8 naive was given two plates, and CD8 memory was given one plate. Per donor, leukapheresis produced somewhere between about 0.94 and 8.9 billion PBMCs.

This clone was counted a single time. No antigen is known for it. The record has no base qualities; no much larger clone is one base away. Healthy HIV-negative adults with no recently reported acute infections or vaccinations were included as donors. Only Caucasian adults living in Nashville, Tennessee, USA were represented among the donors. Magnetic negative selection was used to enrich CD4+ T cells, after which naive cells were positively selected on CD45RA and the negative fraction became the memory subset. Blood was obtained by leukapheresis, after which PBMCs were separated by Ficoll-Histopaque density gradient centrifugation and cryopreserved in liquid nitrogen vapor phase. Analytical flow cytometry was used to check the purity and quantity of every magnetically sorted T cell population. From each sorted fraction, genomic DNA was isolated and quantified by UV absorbance on a Nanodrop 2000c.

General study outcomes and caveats: Sampling was limited to blood, and TCR repertoires in tissue likely differ from TCR repertoires in blood. Naive subsets generally had larger estimated clonotype richness than memory subsets did. Rarefaction of sorted-subset datasets indicated incomplete sequencing despite the large sequencing depth. Based on pairwise subsampling, the degree of clonotype sharing among donors was expected to be affected by sequencing depth. Because the study included a small number of donors, the genetic and exposure-history diversity represented was limited. Compared with non-shared clonotypes, clonotypes shared by all four sorted-subset donors had higher generation probabilities. Across a handful of donors, approximately 4.9% of naive CD4, more than 3% of naive CD8, roughly 2.2% of memory CD4, and about 0.4% of memory CD8 clonotypes were shared.

Reading the germline V gene gives CDR1 SGHRS and CDR2 YFSETQ. The CDR3 holds 15 amino acids from the cysteine to the phenylalanine. The sequence is cut down to CDR3 DNA, 45 bases in frame from base 1. For this chain, trimming is 4 bases at the V end and 2 bases at the J end, and the number of junction bases without a gene match is 4. Using the deep immunoSEQ assay, multiplex PCR amplified TCR CDR3 regions from genomic DNA. Extracted genomic DNA from each cell subset was distributed evenly across all wells of several immunoSEQ 96-well plates, and each plate was treated as a replicate. For sorted subsets, 200 ng of genomic DNA, equivalent to 25,000 to 35,000 T cell genomes, went into each replicate PCR. Purified libraries were measured with a Qubit 3.0 fluorometer, size-checked on a Bioanalyzer 2100, and measured again with the KAPA Library Quantification kit. Each immunoSEQ 96-well plate was sequenced on its own single-read 150-cycle Illumina NextSeq 550 flow cell. As for the original processing: Because only junctional sequences without quality scores were contained in the immunoSEQ output, filtering matching that applied to full-length reads could not be performed. To assign V/J genes and CDR3, sequences were annotated against IMGT germline references using PyIR, a Python wrapper for IgBLAST v1.9. Reads with weak V/J assignments (E-value above 1e-6), missing CDR3, stop codons, out-of-frame junctions, or ambiguous translated residues were removed. V3J clonotypes were defined as sequences sharing an identical inferred V gene, J gene, and CDR3 amino acid sequence. Percentage overlap between repertoires was calculated by dividing the number of shared unique clonotypes by the size of the smaller repertoire. Three approaches were used to assess repertoire richness: RTK rarefaction, the Chao1 estimator, and Recon v2.1 estimates of unobserved clonotypes. OLGA was used to compute generation probabilities for all TCRbeta clonotypes that the gDNA method yielded from several donors. TCRdb limited this immuneACCESS table to in-frame rearrangements with V and J called. A share of clones is missing; checked studies link under half to unresolved V genes, and the rest is unexplained. D and trimming were read from the DNA, whereas the V and J calls and clone size are those reported in that table. Counted in this sample were some 790,000 clones; approximately 72% of them appeared once. The ten largest account for under 2% of the sample.

The sequence derives from a woman aged 25 to 39 in good health. The sample comprised memory CD4+ T cells sorted from blood. In light of the paper, this sample's cell subset or site label describes: CD45RA-negative fraction. The chain is made from TRBV5-1 and TRBJ2-2; 8 nucleotides in the junction match TRBD1. The CDR3: CASSTGGINTGELFF. The base sequence is TGCGCCAGCAGCACAGGGGGAATTAACACCGGGGAGCTGTTTTTT.